The TCR beta chain described here comes from a study of vaccination and CD4 T cells after COVID-19. Background on the study: Six males and four females, two Hispanic, made up the convalescents. Overlapping spike peptides served as the stimulus for the cells. These peptides came from SARS-CoV-2 and from the common cold coronaviruses HCoV-NL63, HCoV-OC43 and HCoV-229E. Findings of the study overall: Within the convalescent patients, a median about 89% of the SARS-CoV-2-reactive clones were ones that appeared only post-vaccination. Post-vaccination reactive clonotypes (median roughly 40) did not differ significantly from post-infection (about 21).

The treatment here: roughly nine-day PBMC culture with coronavirus spike peptide pools or control peptides (ViraFEST assay). CD4+ T lymphocytes from the unexposed donor were collected before the COVID-19 pandemic (2011-2018). The CDR3 length is 14 residues. From germline, CDR1 is MNHNS and CDR2 SASEGT. The V and J ends lost 6 bases and 4 bases respectively, with 14 bases between them. This clonotype appeared a few times. The antigen remains undetermined. Sequence data for DNA of cultured CD4+ T cells were generated by the Oncomine TCR Beta short-read assay. TCRdb ran MiXCR on the PCR reads and lists one entry per CDR3 protein. The sample carries roughly 6,800 distinct CDR3 sequences, roughly 34% recorded once.

The chain links TRBV6-1 to TRBJ2-3; D uncertain. This TCR was recovered from a human donor in good health. Sequencing was done on a sample of CD4+ T cells from blood, cultured in vitro. This chain's CDR3 is CASSPTSVADTQYF. DNA of the CDR3: TGTGCCAGCAGCCCAACTTCGGTGGCAGATACGCAGTATTTT.